The source of this T cell receptor (beta chain) is a study of neurological immune-mediated disorders. Regarding the study as a whole: While HTLV-1-associated myelopathy showed the greatest TCR clonal expansion, multiple sclerosis showed the least, falling below healthy controls.

The length of the CDR3 is 14 residues. Between the trimmed V and J ends, which lost 3 bases and 3 bases, there was a span of 10 bases. Germline CDR1 reads KGHSH; CDR2 reads LQKENI. 2 million PBMCs stored at -80 C were the source of the unsorted libraries. This clonotype was seen repeatedly, ten times or more. Its antigen is undetermined. The making of cDNA relied on 5'RACE with 10-nucleotide random UMIs. Using its own MiXCR run on the 5' RACE reads, TCRdb lists one record per CDR3 protein. The top ten hold 12% to 15% of the sample, which has roughly 15,000 distinct CDR3 sequences, about 14% seen once. The V gene is TRBV18, the J gene TRBJ2-3; D is ambiguous. Material for sequencing was PBMCs. The receptor comes from a man aged 55 to 70 with HTLV-1-associated myelopathy (HAM/TSP). CDR3: CASSPSSTTDTQYF. In DNA form, the CDR3 reads TGTGCCAGCTCACCTTCGTCGACTACAGATACGCAGTATTTT.